Reported below is one TCR beta chain. Its antigen target is currently unknown. Per-base quality was not reported, and no clone a single base away is much larger than it. This sample is part of a study of OX40 agonist ivuxolimab in advanced cancers. Looking at the study overall: Ivuxolimab, which targeted the costimulatory receptor OX40 (CD134), was an agonistic, fully human IgG2 monoclonal antibody. Intravenous ivuxolimab was administered to patients every 2 weeks at six dose levels: 0.01, 0.1, 0.3, 1.5, 3 and 10 mg/kg. Of the approximately 54 dose-escalation patients, hepatocellular carcinoma was present in roughly 19, melanoma in around 15, renal cell carcinoma in 9 and head and neck cancer in 9. The dose-escalation cohort was 82.7% male with a mean age of 60 years, ranging from roughly 23 to 79. Patients were allowed to have had prior anti-PD-1, anti-PD-L1 or anti-CTLA-4 therapy, and around two fifths of the dose-escalation patients had been treated with checkpoint inhibitors. Partial responses occurred in three dose-escalation patients, of whom one had hepatocellular carcinoma and two had cutaneous melanoma. Peripheral TCRbeta sequencing was intended to test whether TCR sequence diversity was altered and clonal T-cell expansion was caused by ivuxolimab. The paper describes the monotherapy dose-escalation part (N of about 47 patients) of the phase I trial of ivuxolimab. The study at large found these results: After ivuxolimab, expanded clones were on average more numerous among CD8+ T cells than among CD4+ T cells. Low levels of normalized T-cell clonal expansion were also seen in some patients who did not respond. Which antigens the clonally expanded peripheral T cells were specific for was not determined. In the 0.1-3.0 mg/kg groups, partial responders were among the patients with the lowest normalized peripheral clonal expansion, particularly in CD8+ T cells. Clonal expansion of both CD4+ and CD8+ blood T cells was observed from baseline to week 6 at doses 0.1 to 3.0 mg/kg.

Counted from cysteine to phenylalanine, this CDR3 has 17 amino acids. The entry retains the CDR3 DNA only, 51 bases that are in frame from base 1. Via the germline V gene, CDR1 is SGHRS and CDR2 YFSETQ. Trimming takes 4 bases off V and 0 bases off J; junction bases not matched to a gene: 9. Patients with a history of autoimmune disease or receiving systemic immunosuppression were excluded from the trial. Peripheral blood for TCR sequencing was drawn from every dose cohort at baseline, at cycle 4 day 1 and at cycle 7 day 1. Samples were obtained from an open-label, multicenter, first-in-human phase I dose-escalation trial of ivuxolimab. Adults with locally advanced or metastatic head and neck squamous cell, hepatocellular, melanoma or renal cell carcinoma were enrolled in the trial. CD4+ and CD8+ T cells were sorted separately from peripheral blood before TCR sequencing. Genomic DNA was isolated from the sorted cells so that the TCRbeta CDR3 region could be sequenced. The immunoSEQ Assay was used to sequence the TCRbeta CDR3 regions. Entries here come from immuneACCESS through TCRdb and include only in-frame sequences with V and J called. Some clones fail to appear in such tables; in the studies checked, an unresolved V gene covers under half of the shortfall, and the cause of the remainder is unknown. Counted in this sample were some 140,000 clones; 75% to 95% of them appeared once. The ten largest clones capture less than 1.1% of the sample.

This sample comprised CD4+ or CD8+ T cells sorted from blood, obtained in a trial of the OX40 agonist ivuxolimab. This sequence was found in an adult with an advanced solid tumor such as melanoma, head and neck, liver or kidney cancer. The receptor chain draws on TRBV5-1 and TRBJ1-1, with 10 central nucleotides matching TRBD1. The CDR3 sequence is CASSNRDRGPMNTEAFF. The bases read TGCGCCAGCAGCAACCGGGACAGGGGACCAATGAACACTGAAGCTTTCTTT. This CDR3, with the reference TRBV5-1 and TRBJ1-1 proteins standing in past its ends, gives the full variable domain KAGVTQTPRYLIKTRGQQVTLSCSPISGHRSVSWYQQTPGQGLQFLFEYFSETQRNKGNFPGRFSGRQFSNSRSEMNVSTLELGDSALYLCASSNRDRGPMNTEAFFGQGTRLTVV.